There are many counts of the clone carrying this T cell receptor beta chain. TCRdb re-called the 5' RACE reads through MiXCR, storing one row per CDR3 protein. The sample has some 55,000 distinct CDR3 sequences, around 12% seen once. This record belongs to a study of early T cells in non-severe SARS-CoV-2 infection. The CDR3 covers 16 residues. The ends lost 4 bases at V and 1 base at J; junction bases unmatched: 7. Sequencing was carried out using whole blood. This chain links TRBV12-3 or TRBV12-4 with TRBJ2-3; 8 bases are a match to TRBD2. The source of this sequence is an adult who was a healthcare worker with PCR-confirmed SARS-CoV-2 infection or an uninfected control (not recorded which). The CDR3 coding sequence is TGTGCCAGCAGTTCCCTTGGGCGGGAGGGCACAGATACGCAGTATTTT. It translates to CASSSLGREGTDTQYF.